The 18 T cell receptor beta chains listed next were all sequenced from one sample in a study of blood T cell repertoires in COVID-19. Libraries were prepared by immunoSEQ multiplex PCR; TCRdb keeps only in-frame clonotypes and omits some of them. The sample has just under 90,000 clones; more than 70% are singletons. Sequencing was carried out using peripheral blood. These receptors all stem from a woman at least 80 years old with acute or convalescent COVID-19.

A remark on this clone: The junction departs from the called germline gene at one end, perhaps through a read error. The chain couples TRBV18 to TRBJ1-2, with D possibly TRBD1 on 6 matching bases. Germline V lookup: CDR1 KGHSH, CDR2 LQKENI. The CDR3 is 10 residues long. This CDR3 is CASSPPDSGF. The CDR3 DNA follows: TGTGCCAGCTCACCACCGGACAGTGGCTTC.

The chain uses TRBV4-2 and TRBJ2-1; 7 positions agree with TRBD2. J gave up 2 bases and V 1 base, and 11 bases lay outside the gene matches. The germline gives CDR1 LGHNA, CDR2 YNFKEQ. The CDR3 is 18 residues long. CDR3 DNA sequence: TGTGCCAGCAGCCAAGGGGTCCCCCAGACTAGCCCCTACAATGAGCAGTTCTTC. This gives the protein CASSQGVPQTSPYNEQFF.

The chain is built from TRBV12-1 and TRBJ1-2; TRBD1, the table's D call, was not compared with the DNA. TRBV12-1 is termed a pseudogene. The CDR3 is made up of 15 amino acids. The CDR3 sequence: CASSFVTGPYYGYTF. The CDR3 DNA is TGTGCCAGCAGCTTTGTGACAGGTCCCTACTATGGCTACACCTTC.

The chain links TRBV28 to TRBJ2-1, with TRBD2 identical over 10 bases. The CDR3 is 14 amino acids. Germline loops: CDR1 MDHEN, CDR2 SYDVKM. V gave up 8 bases and J gave up 5 bases; unmatched junction bases: 6. The CDR3 spells CASLGLANDNEQFF. The DNA for the CDR3 is TGTGCCAGCTTGGGACTAGCGAACGACAATGAGCAGTTCTTC.

This clone was detected once. V usage is TRBV2 and J usage is TRBJ2-4; D unclear. Trimming cost V 2 bases and J 0 bases, with 8 bases left between them. Germline CDR1 SNHLY, CDR2 FYNNEI. The CDR3 extends over 15 amino acids. The CDR3 DNA is TGTGCCAGCAGTGAACAGTTCCTAGCCAAAAACATTCAGTACTTC. This sequence encodes CASSEQFLAKNIQYF.

V and J are TRBV29-1 and TRBJ1-5, with a weak D call TRBD1 (5 bases). V lost 4 bases and J 3 bases, leaving 10 bases between the germline ends. This CDR3 region has 13 residues. Germline CDR1 reads SQVTM; CDR2 reads ANQGSEA. The CDR3 bases are TGCAGCGTTGGACAGACTGACAATCAGCCCCAGCATTTT. This gives the protein CSVGQTDNQPQHF.

V is TRBV29-1 and J is TRBJ2-2, with TRBD1 identical over 7 bases. Germline CDR1 is SQVTM and CDR2 is ANQGSEA. The CDR3 sequence is 13 residues long. V shed 5 bases, J shed 5 bases, and the junction held 5 bases outside the gene matches. This chain's CDR3 is CSVRPTGTGELFF. The CDR3 DNA is TGCAGCGTTCGCCCGACAGGGACCGGGGAGCTGTTTTTT.

The chain recombines TRBV19 with TRBJ2-2, with D unclear. CDR1 is LNHDA and CDR2 is SQIVND in the germline V gene (reference sequence). Trimming shortened V by 8 bases and J by 2 bases, and 9 bases separated the two germline ends. This CDR3 has 13 amino acids. CDR3 bases: TGTGCCAGTGCGAACCCAAACACCGGGGAGCTGTTTTTT. Its protein is CASANPNTGELFF.

V is TRBV5-8 and J is TRBJ2-7; D gene uncertain. Deletions cut 2 bases from V and 4 bases from J, with 7 bases between. The CDR3 totals 12 residues. The germline gives CDR1 SGHTS, CDR2 YDEGEE. The CDR3 DNA reads TGTGCCAGCAGCTTCGGTCTTTACGAGCAGTACTTC. It translates to CASSFGLYEQYF.

This chain uses TRBV20-1 with TRBJ2-7; D remains unclear. This CDR3 contains 12 residues. V lost 3 bases and J lost 7, with 13 bases in between. Germline CDR1 is DFQATT and CDR2 is SNEGSKA (reference sequence). The CDR3 sequence: CSASYGPREQYF. Here the CDR3 DNA reads TGCAGTGCTAGTTATGGGCCGCGAGAGCAGTACTTC.

The gene calls are TRBV4-3 and TRBJ2-1; 11 bases map to TRBD2. Germline CDR1 is LGHNA and CDR2 is YSLEER. Trimming at V came to 1 base and at J to 2 bases, leaving 10 bases not matched to a gene. The CDR3 spans 19 residues. CDR3 nucleotides: TGCGCCAGCAGCCAAGCCCCTAGCGGGAGGTCCCTTCCCTACAATGAGCAGTTCTTC. Translation: CASSQAPSGRSLPYNEQFF.

The V and J genes are TRBV6-4 and TRBJ2-3, with 7 bases aligning to TRBD1. The V segment lost 6 bases and the J segment 0 bases; nucleotides outside the gene matches: 6. Germline V gene data show CDR1 as MRHNA and CDR2 as SNTAGT. The CDR3 is 15 amino acids. The CDR3 DNA reads TGTGCCAGCAGAAAGGGACAGCCTAGCACAGATACGCAGTATTTT. Amino acid sequence: CASRKGQPSTDTQYF.

J is TRBJ1-3 and V is TRBV28; D not certain. Germline V CDR1 and CDR2: MDHEN, SYDVKM. The CDR3 spans 12 residues. V dropped 3 bases and J dropped 5 bases, with 5 bases sitting between them. The CDR3, as DNA: TGTGCCAGCAGTTTGGCCCGAAACACCATATATTTT. It encodes CASSLARNTIYF.

The V and J genes are TRBV11-3 and TRBJ2-1, with no clear D. CDR3 length equals 12 residues. Germline values: CDR1 SGHNT, CDR2 YENEEA. V lost 3 bases to trimming and J lost 5 bases, with 5 bases between them. The CDR3 is CASSFINNEQFF. The CDR3 coding sequence is TGTGCCAGCAGCTTTATTAACAATGAGCAGTTCTTC.

V and J are TRBV5-5 and TRBJ1-1; D remains unclear. The CDR3 runs to 14 residues. The V gene's germline CDR1 is SGHKS and CDR2 YYEKEE (reference sequence). V lost 0 bases and J lost 4, with 10 bases in between. Here the CDR3 reads CASSLARVSTEAFF. For the CDR3, the DNA is TGTGCCAGCAGCTTGGCGAGGGTTTCCACTGAAGCTTTCTTT.

This rearrangement joins TRBV28 to TRBJ1-2, with 10 positions matching TRBD1. This CDR3 is built from 12 residues. CDR1 and CDR2 from the germline V gene are MDHEN and SYDVKM. After removal of 7 bases from V and 7 bases from J, the junction contained 3 bases not matched to a gene. The CDR3 loop is CASTTGGGGYTF. The CDR3 DNA reads as TGTGCCAGCACGACAGGGGGCGGTGGCTACACCTTC.

The genes are TRBV29-1 and TRBJ2-7, with 8 bases lining up with TRBD2. Germline CDR1 SQVTM, CDR2 ANQGSEA. The CDR3 is 16 amino acids. The V segment lost 3 bases and the J segment 3 bases; nucleotides outside the gene matches: 13. This CDR3 reads CSVELAGSAENYEQYF. CDR3 bases: TGCAGCGTTGAGCTAGCGGGTTCTGCAGAAAACTACGAGCAGTACTTC.

The genes are TRBV7-2 and TRBJ2-1; TRBD2 agrees at 11 bases. This CDR3 spans 16 amino acids. V shed 3 bases and J 6 bases; nucleotides not matched to a gene: 7. Germline V CDR1 and CDR2: SGHTA, FQGNSA. The CDR3: CASSFALAGGSNEQFF. CDR3 sequence (DNA): TGTGCCAGCAGCTTTGCCCTAGCGGGAGGTTCCAATGAGCAGTTCTTC.